Below, 2 T cell receptor beta chains from the same sample are listed, as sequenced in a study of graft-versus-host responses after intestinal transplantation. Sequenced by immunoSEQ multiplex PCR; TCRdb stores in-frame clones only, minus some. The table lists around 77,000 clones, 85% to 95% of them singletons, with 0.53% in the top ten. For these receptors, no antigen is known. Material: unstimulated CD8+ T cells sorted from spleen or lymph node cells, obtained before intestinal transplant. The receptors were sampled from a human donor who received an intestinal transplant.

The chain employs TRBV6-5 and TRBJ1-1; D may be TRBD1 (6 bases). The CDR3 totals 14 residues. Looked up from germline, CDR1 is MNHEY and CDR2 is SVGAGI. Deletions cut 2 bases from V and 2 bases from J, with 9 bases between. The CDR3 loop reads CASSYLTGNTEAFF. For the CDR3, the DNA is TGTGCCAGCAGTTACCTGACAGGTAACACTGAAGCTTTCTTT.

The chain uses TRBV2 and TRBJ1-5; unclear D gene. The germline V and J ends were trimmed by 1 base and 5 bases, with 18 bases remaining between them. Germline V gene sequence: CDR1 SNHLY, CDR2 FYNNEI. The CDR3 extends over 17 amino acids. The CDR3 here is CASSEEEGFVGYQPQHF. The CDR3 DNA reads as TGTGCCAGCAGTGAAGAGGAGGGTTTTGTGGGATATCAGCCCCAGCATTTT.